This T cell receptor beta chain was sequenced during a study of Graves' ophthalmopathy and Graves' hyperthyroidism. Beta-chain TCR CDR3 regions were amplified from RNA transcripts. The library came from an HTBI-primed first-round RT-PCR and a second-round multiplex PCR. TCRdb passed the multiplex PCR reads through MiXCR, listing each CDR3 protein once. The sample comprises 600,000 to 700,000 distinct CDR3 sequences, about two fifths of which are singletons, and around 3% rests with the top ten. Worth noting for this clonotype: A read error is possible here, since a much larger clone lies one base away.

This clonotype was sampled from an adult man with Graves' ophthalmopathy. Material: peripheral blood.

The CDR3 DNA reads as TGTGCCAGTAGTAAGAGGGCTGCCCTCGAAGGGGCCAACGTCCTGACTTTC. Its translation is CASSKRAALEGANVLTF. The chain links TRBV19 to TRBJ2-6; TRBD2 might be the D (5 bases). Looked up from germline, CDR1 is LNHDA and CDR2 is SQIVND (reference sequence). The CDR3 contains 17 residues. The V gene lost 4 bases and the J gene lost 4 bases, with 17 bases spanning the gap.